The 8 T cell receptor beta chains listed next were all sequenced from one sample in a study of breast tumors, draining lymph nodes, adjacent tissues. Each CDR3 protein is one row after TCRdb ran MiXCR on the multiplex PCR reads. The data contain 130,000 or so distinct CDR3 sequences, about 30% of them seen just once; the ten biggest clones take up about 2.5%. The lymph nodes were axillary draining lymph nodes from breast cancer patients. Specimen: axillary lymph node tissue. The receptors originated from a female donor with breast cancer. Some clones in this sample may be carry-over from other donors' samples.

The sample holds many counts of this clonotype. The chain links TRBV6-2 or TRBV6-3 to TRBJ1-2; possible D gene TRBD1, 6 bases. The CDR3 is made up of 15 amino acids. The germline V and J ends were trimmed by 6 bases and 8 bases, with 22 bases remaining between them. Germline values: CDR1 MNHEY, CDR2 SVGEGT. The CDR3 nucleotides read TGTGCCAGCAGCCCCGGTAAGCAGGGGAATAGAGGCTACACCTTC. Protein: CASSPGKQGNRGYTF.

Of note for this clonotype: Since a much larger clone is just one base distant, this may be a read error. The V gene is TRBV13, the J gene TRBJ2-1; TRBD1 or TRBD2 may be the D gene (5 bases each). This CDR3 contains 20 residues. Germline values: CDR1 PRHDT, CDR2 FYEKMQ (reference sequence). As DNA, the CDR3 is TGTGCCAGCAGCGGATACATCGGGGCCCGAAGCCCTTACTCCTGCAATGAGCAGTTCTTC. Its translation is CASSGYIGARSPYSCNEQFF.

A few counts support this clonotype. The CDR3, as DNA: TGTGCTAGTGGCCCCGGCGTGAAAGGGGACAGCGGGAACACTGAAGCTTTCTTT. Its translation is CASGPGVKGDSGNTEAFF. The V call is TRBV12-5, the J call TRBJ1-1, with 7 bases identical to TRBD1. This CDR3 region has 18 residues. CDR1 is LGHNT, CDR2 FRNRAP, per germline. Unmatched junction bases numbered 17, after V lost 6 bases and J lost 1 base. Combining the CDR3 with reference TRBV12-5 and TRBJ1-1 gives the whole variable domain DARVTQTPRHKVTEMGQEVTMRCQPILGHNTVFWYRQTMMQGLELLAYFRNRAPLDDSGMPKDRFSAEMPDATLATLKIQPSEPRDSAVYFCASGPGVKGDSGNTEAFFGQGTRLTVV.

The table lists this clonotype with a count of one. A read error may produce the germline difference seen at one junction end. The chain combines TRBV19 with TRBJ1-5; D not resolved. Germline V CDR1 and CDR2: LNHDA, SQIVND (reference sequence). The CDR3 covers 13 residues. As DNA, the CDR3 is TGCGCCAGTCGGGATGATAGCAATCAGCCCCAGCATTTT. It specifies CASRDDSNQPQHF.

On this clonotype: This may come from a read error, since a much larger clone is one base off. The CDR3 coding sequence is TGTGCCAGCAGCTCTCGGTCGGACGGGACTGAAGCTTTCTTT. Residues: CASSSRSDGTEAFF. This chain uses TRBV7-2 with TRBJ1-1; D gene unclear. V was pared by 4 bases and J by 5 bases, with 14 bases between. The germline V gene has CDR1 SGHTA and CDR2 FQGNSA. The CDR3 sequence is 14 residues long. The complete variable domain, with remaining parts taken from reference TRBV7-2 and TRBJ1-1, reads GAGVSQSPSNKVTEKGKDVELRCDPISGHTALYWYRQSLGQGLEFLIYFQGNSAPDKSGLPSDRFSAERTGGSVSTLTIQRTQQEDSAVYLCASSSRSDGTEAFFGQGTRLTVV.

This chain links TRBV24-1 with TRBJ1-2, with D unclear. Per the germline V gene, CDR1 is KGHDR and CDR2 is SFDVKD. Trimming removed 7 bases at V and 13 bases at J, with 15 bases between. The CDR3 consists of 11 residues. CDR3 in amino acids: CATSGKQGLTF. Here the CDR3 DNA reads TGTGCCACCAGCGGGAAACAAGGGCTCACCTTC.

V is TRBV4-2 and J is TRBJ1-6; 10 bases align to TRBD1. From germline, CDR1 is LGHNA and CDR2 YNFKEQ. The CDR3 has 15 residues. With 5 bases clipped from V and 8 bases from J, the junction kept 6 bases outside the gene matches. CDR3 sequence: CASSLDDRGHSPLHF. The CDR3 DNA reads TGTGCCAGCAGCTTAGATGACAGGGGGCATTCACCCCTCCACTTT.

The chain couples TRBV7-2 to TRBJ2-5; 16 bases are a match to TRBD2. Germline CDR1 and CDR2: SGHTA and FQGNSA. The CDR3 runs to 18 residues. The J segment lost 5 bases and the V segment lost 0 bases, leaving 6 bases of the junction unmatched. The CDR3 DNA sequence: TGTGCCAGCAGCTTAGCCGGGACTAGCGGGGGGGGAAGGGAGACCCAGTACTTC. This codes for CASSLAGTSGGGRETQYF.